Below are 12 T cell receptor beta chains sequenced from a single sample in a study of T cell responses to AZD1222 COVID-19 vaccine. Libraries were prepared by immunoSEQ multiplex PCR; TCRdb keeps only in-frame clonotypes and omits some of them. The sample holds about 140,000 clones, about 90% seen once. The sample was peripheral blood, taken on day 0 of AZD1222 vaccination. These TCRs come from an adult in good health.

The CDR3 DNA is TGTGCCAGCTCTATGGGGCTAGCGGGGAGCACAGATACGCAGTATTTT. Its protein product is CASSMGLAGSTDTQYF. The chain joins TRBV18 to TRBJ2-3; TRBD2 matches at 9 bases. The CDR3 runs to 16 residues. V was clipped by 6 bases and J by 0 bases; unmatched bases: 7. Germline CDR1 KGHSH, CDR2 LQKENI.

This chain joins TRBV4-1 and TRBJ1-2; 9 bases align to TRBD1. Trimming took 2 bases from V and 7 from J; bases not matched to a gene: 5. This CDR3 has 14 amino acids. CDR1 is MGHRA, CDR2 YSYEKL, per germline. The CDR3 sequence: CASSQPGTGPGYTF. The DNA for the CDR3 is TGCGCCAGCAGCCAACCCGGGACAGGGCCTGGCTACACCTTC.

V and J are TRBV27 and TRBJ1-2; 11 bases are a match to TRBD1. This CDR3 is built from 13 residues. From germline, CDR1 is MNHEY and CDR2 SMNVEV (reference sequence). J gave up 7 bases and V 6 bases, and 4 bases lay outside the gene matches. CDR3 in amino acids: CASSRDRGGGYTF. In DNA form, the CDR3 reads TGTGCCAGCAGCCGGGACAGGGGGGGTGGCTACACCTTC.

V gene TRBV29-1 combines with J gene TRBJ1-2; D might be TRBD1 (5 bases). V was pared by 4 bases and J by 6 bases, with 24 bases between. Germline V gene lookup returns CDR1 SQVTM and CDR2 ANQGSEA. The CDR3 covers 16 residues. In nucleotides, the CDR3 is TGCAGCGTTGGGGACGATGTCGGATGGGGGAAACATGGCTACACCTTC. Translation gives CSVGDDVGWGKHGYTF.

This chain joins TRBV5-6 and TRBJ1-2, with D possibly TRBD1 on 6 matching bases. V lost 3 bases to trimming and J lost 2 bases, with 8 bases between them. The CDR3 has 13 amino acids. CDR1 and CDR2 (germline): SGHDT, YYEEEE. Here the CDR3 reads CASSYGQNYGYTF. CDR3 DNA sequence: TGTGCCAGCAGCTATGGACAGAACTATGGCTACACCTTC.

The CDR3 region is CASSLYVGVSGNTIYF. The DNA of the CDR3 is TGTGCCAGCAGCTTGTATGTAGGGGTCTCTGGAAACACCATATATTTT. The rearrangement joins TRBV5-5 to TRBJ1-3; the D gene is possibly TRBD1 (5 bases). The CDR3 loop spans 16 amino acids. Trimming removed 1 base from V and 0 bases from J, with 11 bases in between. Germline loops: CDR1 SGHKS, CDR2 YYEKEE (reference sequence).

The J gene is TRBJ1-1, the V gene TRBV6-1; the D gene is possibly TRBD1 (5 bases). CDR1 and CDR2 from the germline V gene are MNHNS and SASEGT. Trimming removed 0 bases from V and 3 bases from J, with 8 bases in between. This CDR3 comprises 14 residues. The CDR3 region has the DNA TGTGCCAGCAGTGAAGCCGGGGGATACACTGAAGCTTTCTTT. It is translated as CASSEAGGYTEAFF.

This chain connects TRBV10-3 to TRBJ2-2, with 9 positions matching TRBD2. V dropped 4 bases and J dropped 3; count of bases not matched to a gene: 0. This CDR3 contains 14 residues. In germline, CDR1 is ENHRY, CDR2 SYGVKD. The CDR3 coding sequence is TGTGCCATCAGTGCTAGCGGGGACACCGGGGAGCTGTTTTTT. Translated: CAISASGDTGELFF.

This clone was seen only a few times. The rearrangement links TRBV7-9 to TRBJ2-2, with 7 bases aligning to TRBD2. Germline V gene lookup returns CDR1 SEHNR and CDR2 FQNEAQ (reference sequence). Germline trimming cut 1 base from V and 5 bases from J; bases unmatched to any gene: 7. The CDR3 is 16 residues long. The CDR3 coding sequence is TGTGCCAGCAGCTTAGAACGTTCGGGGGGTACCGGGGAGCTGTTTTTT. It is translated as CASSLERSGGTGELFF.

Only one count was recorded for this clone. The rearrangement links TRBV21-1 to TRBJ1-1. TRBV21-1 represents a pseudogene. The CDR3 is 12 residues long. This CDR3 reads CASSHPNTEAFF. The CDR3 DNA reads as TGTGCCAGCTCCCACCCGAACACTGAAGCTTTCTTT.

V is TRBV19 and J is TRBJ1-2; a possible D gene is TRBD1 (6 bases). CDR1 is LNHDA and CDR2 is SQIVND in the germline V gene (reference sequence). Trimming pared 7 bases from V and 3 bases from J, leaving 12 bases between. The CDR3 has 13 amino acids. In DNA, the CDR3 is TGTGCCAGTATGGGGGACACGGACTATGGCTACACCTTC. Protein: CASMGDTDYGYTF.

J is TRBJ2-1 and V is TRBV28, with 8 bases that match TRBD1. Germline V gives CDR1 MDHEN, CDR2 SYDVKM. J was trimmed by 7 bases and V by 1 base; bases with no gene match: 6. The CDR3 has 15 residues. CDR3 region: CASSLSGGARNEQFF. CDR3 bases: TGTGCCAGCAGTTTATCAGGGGGCGCGAGGAATGAGCAGTTCTTC.